A selection of T cell receptor beta chains follows, all from one sample in a study of cytomegalovirus exposure and HLA in healthy donors. Measured with immunoSEQ multiplex PCR; TCRdb has only the in-frame clones, and not every one. The sample carries around 110,000 clones, 60% to 85% recorded once. Sequencing was carried out using PBMCs. These receptors all come from a woman aged 18-29 years in good health and CMV-seronegative. The CDR3 runs from the conserved cysteine through the conserved F or W. D genes are given only for firm matches. The size field is filled for only some rows; it gives once, few, many or a size class.

>TRBD2|TRBJ2-1|-|TRBV19
CASSIEPSLAGAYNEQFF
TGTGCCAGTAGTATAGAGCCCAGCCTAGCGGGCGCCTACAATGAGCAGTTCTTC
>-|TRBJ1-5|-|TRBV19
CASSRTAGSSQPQHF
TGTGCCAGTAGTCGGACAGCTGGGTCGAGTCAGCCCCAGCATTTT
>-|TRBJ2-2|few|TRBV6-6
CASSALQLTGELFF
TGTGCCAGCAGTGCCTTACAGCTTACCGGGGAGCTGTTTTTT
>-|TRBJ1-1|-|TRBV2
CANLRTANTEAFF
TGTGCCAACCTCAGGACAGCGAACACTGAAGCTTTCTTT
>-|TRBJ1-1|-|TRBV5-1
CASSLGAVTNTEAFF
TGCGCCAGCAGCTTGGGGGCAGTCACGAACACTGAAGCTTTCTTT
>TRBD1|TRBJ2-5|-|TRBV30
CAWSVGTGIQETQYF
TGTGCCTGGAGTGTGGGGACAGGGATTCAAGAGACCCAGTACTTC
>-|TRBJ1-2|-|TRBV2
CASSEALRGAGGYTF
TGTGCCAGCAGTGAAGCGCTTCGGGGGGCCGGTGGCTACACCTTC
>TRBD1|TRBJ2-1|few|TRBV28
CASSSPTGGTYNEQFF
TGTGCCAGCAGTTCCCCGACAGGGGGCACCTACAATGAGCAGTTCTTC
>TRBD1|TRBJ2-1|-|TRBV5-6
CASSLPQGGYNEQFF
TGTGCCAGCAGCCTACCACAGGGGGGATACAATGAGCAGTTCTTC
>-|TRBJ2-7|-|TRBV29-1
CSGQDSSYEQYF
TGCAGCGGTCAGGACAGCTCCTACGAGCAGTACTTC
>-|TRBJ2-7|few|TRBV7-8
CASSYGQSTYEQYF
TGTGCCAGCAGCTACGGACAGTCCACCTACGAGCAGTACTTC
>-|TRBJ1-2|few|TRBV21-1
CASSKVFIMRLPGYTF
TGTGCCAGCAGCAAAGTATTCATTATGAGGCTTCCTGGCTACACCTTC
>-|TRBJ1-4|-|TRBV7-9
CASSDSSNEKLFF
TGTGCCAGCAGTGACAGCTCTAATGAAAAACTGTTTTTT
>TRBD1|TRBJ1-6|few|TRBV5-1
CASSYRQGEGSPLHF
TGCGCCAGCAGCTATAGACAGGGCGAAGGATCACCCCTCCACTTT